Listed below are T cell receptor beta chains from one sample, sequenced in a study of cytomegalovirus exposure and HLA in healthy donors. Using immunoSEQ multiplex PCR, the repertoire was profiled, and TCRdb retains in-frame clones only, with some absent. The top ten hold about 2.1% of the sample, which has 160,000 or so clones, roughly 85% seen once. Sequencing was performed on PBMCs. The receptor source for this set is a young woman in good health and CMV-seronegative. The CDR3 runs from the conserved cysteine through the conserved F or W. D genes are given only for firm matches. Clone size, where shown, is once, few, many, or a class for clones that have expanded.

TGTGCCAGCAGCTCCCTAGCGGACACCGGGGAGCTGTTTTTT CASSSLADTGELFF TRBJ2-2 TRBD2 TRBV5-4 -
TGTGCCAGCAGCCTGACTAGCGGGAGTGGAAATGAGCAGTTCTTC CASSLTSGSGNEQFF TRBJ2-1 TRBD2 TRBV7-2 -
TGCGCCAGCAGCCAAGTTAGGGGGCAGACCTACGAGCAGTACTTC CASSQVRGQTYEQYF TRBJ2-7 TRBD1 TRBV4-1 -
TGTGCCAGCACACGCCCCCTCGGACAGGCCCAAACCGGACCTGAAGCTTTCTTT CASTRPLGQAQTGPEAFF TRBJ1-1 TRBD1 TRBV28 -
TGCGCCAGCAGCACCCGACAGGGGTGGGAAGAGACCCAGTACTTC CASSTRQGWEETQYF TRBJ2-5 TRBD1 TRBV5-1 -
TGTGCCATCAGTTTCCAAAGGGGTCCACATAATTCACCCCTCCACTTT CAISFQRGPHNSPLHF TRBJ1-6 - TRBV10-3 -
TGTGCCAGCAGCTTGGGAGAACAGAGCGCCTATGGCTACACCTTC CASSLGEQSAYGYTF TRBJ1-2 - TRBV7-2 -
TGTGCCAGCAGCTTAGTAGGGGACAGCAACTACGAGCAGTACTTC CASSLVGDSNYEQYF TRBJ2-7 TRBD1 TRBV7-9 few
TGTGCCATCAGGCCGGGACAGCTGAACTACGAGCAGTACTTC CAIRPGQLNYEQYF TRBJ2-7 TRBD1 TRBV10-3 few
TGTGCCAGCTCACGAGGTAGGGGGCGAGGCACTGAAGCTTTCTTT CASSRGRGRGTEAFF TRBJ1-1 TRBD1 TRBV18 -